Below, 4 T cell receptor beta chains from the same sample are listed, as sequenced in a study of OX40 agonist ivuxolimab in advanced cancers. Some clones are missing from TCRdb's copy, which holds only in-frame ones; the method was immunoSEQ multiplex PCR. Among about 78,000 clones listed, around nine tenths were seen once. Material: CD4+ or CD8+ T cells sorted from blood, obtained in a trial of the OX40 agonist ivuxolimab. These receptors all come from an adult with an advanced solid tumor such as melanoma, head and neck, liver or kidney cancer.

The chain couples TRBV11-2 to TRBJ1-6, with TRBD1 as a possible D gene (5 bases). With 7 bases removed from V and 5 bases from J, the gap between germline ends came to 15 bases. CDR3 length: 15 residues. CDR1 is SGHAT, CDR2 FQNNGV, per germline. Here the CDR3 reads CASTPPGRDNSPLHF. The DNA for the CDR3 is TGTGCCAGCACCCCGCCGGGCAGGGATAATTCACCCCTCCACTTT.

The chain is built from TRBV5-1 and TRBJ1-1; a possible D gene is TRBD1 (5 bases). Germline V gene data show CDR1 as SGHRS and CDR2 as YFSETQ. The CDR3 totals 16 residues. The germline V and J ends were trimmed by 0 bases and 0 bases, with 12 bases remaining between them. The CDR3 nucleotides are TGCGCCAGCAGCTTGGTACTGGGGGGGATGAACACTGAAGCTTTCTTT. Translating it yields CASSLVLGGMNTEAFF.

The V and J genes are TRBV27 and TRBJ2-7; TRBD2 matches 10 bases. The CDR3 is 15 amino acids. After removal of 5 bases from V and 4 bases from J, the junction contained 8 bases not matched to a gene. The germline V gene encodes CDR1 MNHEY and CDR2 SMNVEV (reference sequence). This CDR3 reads CASSNRAGGLYEQYF. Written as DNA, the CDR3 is TGTGCCAGCAGTAACCGAGCGGGGGGGCTTTACGAGCAGTACTTC.

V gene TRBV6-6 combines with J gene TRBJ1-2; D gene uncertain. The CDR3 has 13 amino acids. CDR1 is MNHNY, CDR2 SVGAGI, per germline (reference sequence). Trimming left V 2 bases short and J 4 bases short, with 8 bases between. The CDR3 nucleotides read TGTGCCAGCAGTTACGACCCAATCTATGGCTACACCTTC. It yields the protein CASSYDPIYGYTF.